Shown below are 7 T cell receptor beta chains from a single sample sequenced in a study of T cell responses to AZD1222 COVID-19 vaccine. Sequenced by immunoSEQ multiplex PCR; TCRdb stores in-frame clones only, minus some. This sample has some 100,000 clones, with roughly 87% found just once. The specimen comprised peripheral blood, sampled on day 0 of MenACWY control vaccination. The receptors were sampled from an adult in good health.

The rearrangement links TRBV7-2 to TRBJ1-2; D is ambiguous. This CDR3 is built from 14 residues. Germline V lookup: CDR1 SGHTA, CDR2 FQGNSA. V lost 5 bases to trimming and J lost 1 base, with 11 bases between them. CDR3: CASSPDGVNYGYTF. As DNA, the CDR3 is TGTGCCAGCAGCCCAGACGGGGTTAACTATGGCTACACCTTC. Combining the CDR3 with reference TRBV7-2 and TRBJ1-2 gives the whole variable domain GAGVSQSPSNKVTEKGKDVELRCDPISGHTALYWYRQSLGQGLEFLIYFQGNSAPDKSGLPSDRFSAERTGGSVSTLTIQRTQQEDSAVYLCASSPDGVNYGYTFGSGTRLTVV.

The chain joins TRBV11-2 to TRBJ1-4; D gene unclear. CDR3 length equals 15 residues. Trimming stripped 1 base from V and 3 bases from J, with 9 bases between. Germline CDR1 SGHAT, CDR2 FQNNGV. The CDR3 is CASSLGLSANEKLFF. The CDR3 DNA follows: TGTGCCAGCAGCTTAGGATTGTCAGCTAATGAAAAACTGTTTTTT.

The chain uses TRBV19 and TRBJ2-7, with D possibly matching TRBD2 (6 bases). The CDR3 is 16 residues long. Germline CDR1 reads LNHDA; CDR2 reads SQIVND (reference sequence). The V end lost 4 bases, the J end lost 0 bases, and 16 bases lay between the germline ends. The CDR3, as DNA: TGTGCCAGTAGTAACTTTGCCGCGGGGAGCTCCTACGAGCAGTACTTC. Protein: CASSNFAAGSSYEQYF.

The chain combines TRBV19 with TRBJ1-5, with D perhaps TRBD1 (5 bases). The V gene lost 8 bases and the J gene lost 5 bases, with 19 bases spanning the gap. CDR3 size: 15 residues. CDR1 is LNHDA and CDR2 is SQIVND in the germline V gene (reference sequence). The CDR3 sequence is CASGTGTGVYQPQHF. In DNA form, the CDR3 reads TGTGCCAGTGGAACGGGGACGGGAGTCTATCAGCCCCAGCATTTT.

The chain is built from TRBV19 and TRBJ2-7; a weak D match, TRBD2 (5 bases). The CDR3 loop spans 11 amino acids. The germline V gene encodes CDR1 LNHDA and CDR2 SQIVND (reference sequence). Trimming removed 8 bases at V and 4 bases at J, with 9 bases between. CDR3 nucleotides: TGTGCCAGTTGGTCGGGGTACGAGCAGTACTTC. Amino acids: CASWSGYEQYF.

The rearrangement joins TRBV3-1 (or the pseudogene TRBV3-2) to TRBJ1-2; 10 bases agree with TRBD1. The CDR3 covers 14 residues. Germline V gene sequence: CDR1 LGHDT, CDR2 YNNKEL (reference sequence). V lost 3 bases, J lost 5 bases, and 3 bases stayed unmatched. Here the CDR3 reads CASSQTGGAYGYTF. The CDR3 region has the DNA TGTGCCAGCAGCCAGACAGGGGGCGCATATGGCTACACCTTC.

The chain combines TRBV4-1 with TRBJ2-1, with D possibly being TRBD1 or TRBD2 (5 bases each). This CDR3 has 16 residues. V lost 4 bases and J lost 3, with 16 bases in between. CDR1 and CDR2 from the germline V gene are MGHRA and YSYEKL. The CDR3 reads CASSPLGTRVYNEQFF. As DNA, the CDR3 is TGCGCCAGCAGCCCCCTCGGGACCAGGGTCTACAATGAGCAGTTCTTC.